This T cell receptor beta chain was sequenced during a study of identical twins. TCRdb used MiXCR to reprocess the 5' RACE reads, holding one entry per CDR3 protein. The data show 700,000 or so distinct CDR3 sequences, with 21% seen just once and more than 4% held by the top ten. Germline V lookup: CDR1 KGHDR, CDR2 SFDVKD. Trimming left V 5 bases short and J 2 bases short, with 4 bases between. The CDR3 runs to 12 residues. In this sample, this clonotype turned up a few times. The same specimen was also included in a second study, on T cells expressing NK-cell markers. That paper notes: These clonotypes also led the CD3+CD56-NKG2C+ fraction in several donors.

Source material: PBMCs. The V call is TRBV24-1, the J call TRBJ2-3; the D is unclear. The sequence was collected from a woman aged 18-29 years in good health. The CDR3 loop is CATSGTTDTQYF. The CDR3 DNA reads as TGTGCCACCAGTGGCACCACAGATACGCAGTATTTT.